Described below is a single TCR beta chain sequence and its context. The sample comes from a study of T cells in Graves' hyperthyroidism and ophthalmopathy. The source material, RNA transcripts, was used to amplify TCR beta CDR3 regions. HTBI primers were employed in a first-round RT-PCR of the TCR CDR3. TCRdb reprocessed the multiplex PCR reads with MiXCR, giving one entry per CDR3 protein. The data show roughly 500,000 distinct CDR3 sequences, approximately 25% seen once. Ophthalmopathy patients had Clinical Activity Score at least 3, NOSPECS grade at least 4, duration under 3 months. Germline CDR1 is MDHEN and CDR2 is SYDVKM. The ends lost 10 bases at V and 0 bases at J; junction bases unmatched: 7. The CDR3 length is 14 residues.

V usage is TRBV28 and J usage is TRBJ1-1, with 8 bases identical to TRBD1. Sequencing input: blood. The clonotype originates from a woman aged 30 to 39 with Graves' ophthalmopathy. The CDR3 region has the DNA TGTGCCACCTTCGCCAGGGGGCTGAACACTGAAGCTTTCTTT. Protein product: CATFARGLNTEAFF.